This T cell receptor beta chain was found in a study of blood T cells in healthy people across ages. This clonotype was seen ten or more times. This CDR3 is built from 13 residues. CDR1 is DFQATT, CDR2 SNEGSKA, per germline (reference sequence). V was pared by 1 base and J by 3 bases, with 9 bases between. Using a J-beta primer mix together with a sample-barcoded 5' primer, a second PCR was run for about 6 to 12 cycles. MiXCR, applied by TCRdb to the 5' RACE reads, yields one record per CDR3 protein. In the table there are about 930,000 distinct CDR3 sequences, 25% to 30% of which are singletons. These records were also assigned to another study, of T cells of mothers and their children.

The sequence derives from a middle-aged woman in good health. The chain links TRBV20-1 to TRBJ1-1; possibly TRBD1 for D (5 bases). Sequencing used blood. The CDR3 here is CSARGQLDTEAFF. CDR3 bases: TGCAGTGCTAGAGGACAGTTAGACACTGAAGCTTTCTTT.